The rows below give T cell receptor beta chains drawn from one sample of a study of radiotherapy plus CTLA-4 blockade in lung cancer. The data were produced by immunoSEQ multiplex PCR, yet TCRdb's version contains in-frame clones alone and is incomplete. This table has 75,000 to 100,000 clones, 82% appearing once. Material: peripheral blood, obtained from a patient treated with radiotherapy plus ipilimumab. These receptors were taken from a human donor with non-small cell lung cancer who had a partial response to radiotherapy plus ipilimumab. Each CDR3 is given without its conserved first and last residue.

>TRBV27
ASSAGTSYGNEQF
>TRBV5-4
ASSLQGASNEKLF
>TRBV9
ASSPGQGFGSGANVLT
>TRBV4-1
ASSHRTETITEAF
>TRBV5-1
ASSPRSANTGELF
>TRBV30
AWAGLSGNTIY
>TRBV6-1
ASSGSLGNQPQH
>TRBV30
AWGVAFNYGYT
>TRBV6-1
ASSTPGGVDTQY
>TRBV9
ASSVGLGRGTDTQY
>TRBV2
ASTPLRESYIQY
>TRBV7-6
ASSKEGPNSNQPQH
>TRBV29-1
SAYFYGYT
>TRBV19
ASSRQGAWTEAF
>TRBV7-3
ASSPGLAGGDRRTDTQY
>TRBV27
AIHASGRREEQF
>TRBV27
ASSLEPLYEQY
>TRBV2
ASSNDRANTEAF
>TRBV6-6
AGGRAGELF
>TRBV15
ATRRSGDTGELF
>TRBV2
ASTSSYEQF
>TRBV21-1
ASRTPHREIVPNEQF
>TRBV7-9
ASSSSDRVVSAF
>TRBV2
ASSDGGTEETQY